The 20 T cell receptor beta chains presented below share a single source sample, sequenced in a study of shared clonotypes between healthy human individuals. The protocol was immunoSEQ multiplex PCR, while the TCRdb copy is restricted to in-frame clones and leaves out a portion. This sample carries around 2.5 million clones, approximately 93% of them seen once, and the ten largest clones take around 0.4%. Input material: naive CD4+ T cells from PBMCs. Subset here: CD45RA+ positively selected. These receptors were taken from a man younger than 35 in good health. Some clones in this sample may be carry-over from other donors' samples.

The gene calls are TRBV5-4 and TRBJ1-4, with D unclear. The CDR3 runs to 12 residues. Trimming left V 0 bases short and J 8 bases short, with 5 bases between. Germline CDR1 is SGHNT and CDR2 is YYREEE (reference sequence). The CDR3 DNA follows: TGTGCCAGCAGCTTGGAAGCCGAAAAACTGTTTTTT. This encodes CASSLEAEKLFF. Based on the CDR3 plus reference TRBV5-4 and TRBJ1-4, the full variable domain is ETGVTQSPTHLIKTRGQQVTLRCSSQSGHNTVSWYQQALGQGPQFIFQYYREEENGRGNFPPRFSGLQFPNYSSELNVNALELDDSALYLCASSLEAEKLFFGSGTQLSVL.

Details on this clone: Distinct nucleotide sequences in the sample also encode this CDR3. The V call is TRBV10-3, the J call TRBJ2-7; 9 bases agree with TRBD1. The germline CDR1 and CDR2 sequences are ENHRY and SYGVKD. This CDR3 is 13 amino acids long. V shed 4 bases, J shed 4 bases, and the junction held 2 bases outside the gene matches. The CDR3 spells CAISGQGGYEQYF. DNA for the CDR3: TGTGCCATCAGTGGACAGGGGGGATACGAGCAGTACTTC.

This chain joins TRBV18 and TRBJ2-1; 8 bases line up with TRBD2. The junction had 10 bases not matched to a gene; V was cut back by 2 bases and J by 7 bases. CDR1 is KGHSH, CDR2 LQKENI, per germline. CDR3 size: 16 residues. CDR3 coding DNA: TGTGCCAGCTCACCATACCCCACGGGAGGGCAGAATGAGCAGTTCTTC. Translated, it gives CASSPYPTGGQNEQFF. The whole variable domain, filled in from reference TRBV18 and TRBJ2-1, reads NAGVMQNPRHLVRRRGQEARLRCSPMKGHSHVYWYRQLPEEGLKFMVYLQKENIIDESGMPKERFSAEFPKEGPSILRIQQVVRGDSAAYFCASSPYPTGGQNEQFFGPGTRLTVL.

V and J are TRBV28 and TRBJ1-1; D gene uncertain. The CDR3 totals 15 residues. V was shortened by 2 bases and J by 0 bases, with 10 bases between the two germline ends. CDR1 and CDR2 (germline): MDHEN, SYDVKM. The DNA of the CDR3 is TGTGCCAGCAGTTTACGCACAGAGATGAACACTGAAGCTTTCTTT. It encodes CASSLRTEMNTEAFF.

As to this clone: Other DNA variants within this sample encode the same CDR3. The chain joins TRBV11-3 to TRBJ2-3, with D unclear. CDR1 is SGHNT, CDR2 YENEEA, per germline. V shed 1 base and J shed 2 bases, with 7 bases lying between them. The CDR3 is 14 amino acids. The CDR3 loop reads CASSLGPNTDTQYF. Written as DNA, the CDR3 is TGTGCCAGCAGCTTAGGCCCGAACACAGATACGCAGTATTTT.

J is TRBJ2-3 and V is TRBV18, with 10 bases that match TRBD2. V was clipped by 3 bases and J by 7 bases; unmatched bases: 7. Germline V gives CDR1 KGHSH, CDR2 LQKENI. The CDR3 length is 15 residues. CDR3: CASSPQGLAANTQYF. Here the CDR3 DNA reads TGTGCCAGCTCACCTCAAGGACTAGCGGCAAATACGCAGTATTTT.

The J gene is TRBJ2-2, the V gene TRBV5-1, with D perhaps TRBD2 (7 bases). The germline CDR1 and CDR2 sequences are SGHRS and YFSETQ. Trimming removed 0 bases from V and 3 bases from J, with 15 bases in between. The CDR3 is 17 amino acids. CDR3 sequence reads: CASSLAFGGPYTGELFF. The CDR3 DNA sequence: TGCGCCAGCAGCTTGGCCTTCGGGGGGCCCTACACCGGGGAGCTGTTTTTT.

This clone was observed a handful of times. Different DNA sequences within this sample yield the same CDR3. The chain carries TRBV7-3 and TRBJ2-3; TRBD2 agrees at 12 bases. The CDR3 length is 15 residues. Germline loops: CDR1 SGHTA, CDR2 FQGTGA. After removal of 5 bases from V and 6 bases from J, the junction contained 6 bases not matched to a gene. The CDR3, as DNA: TGTGCCAGCAGCCTTAGACTAGCGGGAGCGGATACGCAGTATTTT. Its translation is CASSLRLAGADTQYF. Based on the CDR3 plus reference TRBV7-3 and TRBJ2-3, the full variable domain is GAGVSQTPSNKVTEKGKYVELRCDPISGHTALYWYRQSLGQGPEFLIYFQGTGAADDSGLPNDRFFAVRPEGSVSTLKIQRTERGDSAVYLCASSLRLAGADTQYFGPGTRLTVL.

This sequence joins TRBV4-1 and TRBJ2-2; a weak D match, TRBD2 (6 bases). The CDR3 runs to 18 residues. Germline CDR1 reads MGHRA; CDR2 reads YSYEKL. V gave up 4 bases and J gave up 1 base, with 19 bases separating them. This chain's CDR3 is CASSPEQTSTQNTGELFF. DNA for the CDR3: TGCGCCAGCAGCCCTGAACAAACTAGCACCCAGAACACCGGGGAGCTGTTTTTT.

The CDR3 spells CASSQKGGREQYF. For the CDR3, the DNA is TGTGCCAGCTCACAAAAAGGCGGGCGCGAGCAGTACTTC. V gene TRBV18 combines with J gene TRBJ2-7, with D perhaps TRBD2 (5 bases). Germline V gene sequence: CDR1 KGHSH, CDR2 LQKENI. V was trimmed by 4 bases and J by 6 bases, leaving 13 bases between them. The CDR3 is made up of 13 amino acids.

The chain has TRBV7-9 and TRBJ2-7, with D possibly being TRBD2 (7 bases). Trimming took 5 bases from V and 5 from J, leaving 16 bases between them. The CDR3 sequence is 14 residues long. Looked up from germline, CDR1 is SEHNR and CDR2 is FQNEAQ (reference sequence). CDR3 sequence (DNA): TGTGCCAGCAGCAGAATCACAGGGAGGGACGAGCAGTACTTC. Translation gives CASSRITGRDEQYF.

The gene calls are TRBV21-1 and TRBJ1-2; the DNA was not used to check the table's D call, TRBD1. TRBV21-1 is tagged as a pseudogene. The CDR3 runs 15 residues. DNA of the CDR3: TGTGCCAGCCTCCGACCTTCCAGGGCCCCGGATGGCTACACCTTC. This encodes CASLRPSRAPDGYTF.

The rearrangement joins TRBV4-2 to TRBJ2-1; tentative D call: TRBD2 (6 bases). The V end lost 0 bases, the J end lost 8 bases, and 14 bases lay between the germline ends. Germline V CDR1 and CDR2: LGHNA, YNFKEQ. This CDR3 has 15 amino acids. DNA of the CDR3: TGTGCCAGCAGCCAAGAAGGGACTCCCCACGATGAGCAGTTCTTC. Its protein product is CASSQEGTPHDEQFF.

The genes are TRBV7-6 and TRBJ1-1, with D tentatively TRBD1 (5 bases). The V and J ends lost 5 bases and 5 bases respectively, with 15 bases between them. The CDR3 contains 14 residues. The germline V gene encodes CDR1 SGHVS and CDR2 FNYEAQ. DNA of the CDR3: TGTGCCAGCAGCCCAGGGACGGTGGAGACTGAAGCTTTCTTT. This encodes CASSPGTVETEAFF.

The rearrangement links TRBV4-1 to TRBJ2-2; a possible D gene is TRBD1 (5 bases). The V end lost 4 bases, the J end lost 10 bases, and 10 bases lay between the germline ends. The CDR3 is 12 amino acids. Germline CDR1 MGHRA, CDR2 YSYEKL. The CDR3 protein is CASSLDSSELFF. The CDR3, as DNA: TGCGCCAGCAGCCTAGACAGTTCGGAGCTGTTTTTT.

Comment on this clone: This same CDR3 is encoded by further DNA sequences in the sample. The CDR3 sequence is CAWTSTDTQYF. The CDR3 nucleotides read TGTGCCTGGACCTCCACAGATACGCAGTATTTT. The chain uses TRBV30 and TRBJ2-3, with no clear D. The germline CDR1 and CDR2 sequences are GTSNPN and SVGIG (reference sequence). The CDR3 loop spans 11 amino acids. The germline V and J ends were trimmed by 4 bases and 2 bases, with 4 bases remaining between them.

The chain couples TRBV28 to TRBJ2-7; tentative D call: TRBD2 (5 bases). Germline CDR1 reads MDHEN; CDR2 reads SYDVKM. The V end lost 5 bases, the J end lost 1 base, and 27 bases lay between the germline ends. CDR3 length equals 19 residues. In nucleotides, the CDR3 is TGTGCCAGCAGTCGGAATTATGGTATGTCGGGGTATGCTTCCTACGAGCAGTACTTC. Protein sequence: CASSRNYGMSGYASYEQYF.

In this sample, this clone turned up a few times. This chain links TRBV20-1 with TRBJ1-2; no clear D. This CDR3 contains 11 residues. Germline-derived CDR1 and CDR2 are DFQATT and SNEGSKA (reference sequence). DNA of the CDR3: TGCAGAAAACCGTATGGCTATGGCTACACCTTC. Translating it yields CRKPYGYGYTF.

V and J are TRBV6-1 and TRBJ2-7; D is perhaps TRBD2 (6 bases). V gave up 6 bases and J gave up 3 bases, with 9 bases separating them. From germline, CDR1 is MNHNS and CDR2 SASEGT. The CDR3 runs 12 residues. The DNA for the CDR3 is TGTGCCAGCAGGGACTACCACTACGAGCAGTACTTC. Amino acids: CASRDYHYEQYF.

DNA of the CDR3: TGTGCCAGCAGCTTAGAAATACAGGGGGCGCGGTACGAGCAGTACTTC. Translated, it gives CASSLEIQGARYEQYF. This rearrangement joins TRBV7-6 to TRBJ2-7, with 9 bases that match TRBD1. V lost 1 base to trimming and J lost 4 bases; unmatched junction nucleotides: 8. The germline CDR1 and CDR2 sequences are SGHVS and FNYEAQ. The length of the CDR3 is 16 residues. The variable domain in full, completed from reference TRBV7-6 and TRBJ2-7, reads GAGVSQSPRYKVTKRGQDVALRCDPISGHVSLYWYRQALGQGPEFLTYFNYEAQQDKSGLPNDRFSAERPEGSISTLTIQRTEQRDSAMYRCASSLEIQGARYEQYFGPGTRLTVT.